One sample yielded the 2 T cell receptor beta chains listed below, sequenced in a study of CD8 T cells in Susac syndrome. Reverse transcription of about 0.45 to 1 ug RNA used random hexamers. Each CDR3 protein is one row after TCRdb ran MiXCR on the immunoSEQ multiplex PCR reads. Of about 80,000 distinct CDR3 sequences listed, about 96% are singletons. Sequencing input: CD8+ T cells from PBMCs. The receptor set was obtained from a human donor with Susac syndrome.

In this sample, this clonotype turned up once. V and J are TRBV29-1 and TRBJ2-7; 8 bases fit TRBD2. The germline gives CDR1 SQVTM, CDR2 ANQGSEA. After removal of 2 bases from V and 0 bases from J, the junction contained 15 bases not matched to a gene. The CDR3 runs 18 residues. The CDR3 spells CSVETTPRVAGISYEQYF. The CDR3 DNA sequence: TGCAGCGTTGAAACTACCCCTAGAGTAGCGGGGATCTCCTACGAGCAGTACTTC.

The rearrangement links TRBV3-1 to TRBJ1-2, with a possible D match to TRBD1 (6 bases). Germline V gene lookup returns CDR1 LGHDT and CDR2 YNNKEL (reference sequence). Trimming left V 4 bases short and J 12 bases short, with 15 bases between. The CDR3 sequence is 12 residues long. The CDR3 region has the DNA TGTGCCAGCAGCCCCACAGGGCTCGTGAACACCTTC. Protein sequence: CASSPTGLVNTF.